This record concerns one T cell receptor beta chain sequence. Its antigen remains unknown. The data originate from a study of a mutant IDH1 vaccine in newly diagnosed glioma. Whole-study context: Patients got their first vaccination 4-6 weeks after radiotherapy alone, or with temozolomide cycles. The sex distribution of treated patients was about 62% male and about 38% female, with a mean age of around 40 years. Broader study findings: The vaccine induced immune responses, and these occurred in about 95% of patients. Pseudoprogression apparently lacked any relation to changes in top peripheral T cell clonotypes.

Profiling relied on immunoSEQ multiplex PCR, and the TCRdb table lists in-frame clones only, not all of them. The data show 60,000 to 85,000 clones, about 85% seen once. Time point specified: week 23, last vaccination. A single vaccine dose contained 300 ug of mutant IDH1 20-mer peptide, and topical imiquimod was used with it. The germline CDR1 and CDR2 sequences are SEHNR and FQNEAQ (reference sequence). There are 17 residues in the CDR3. Unmatched junction bases numbered 17, after V lost 4 bases and J lost 8 bases. This rearrangement joins TRBV7-9 to TRBJ1-5; TRBD1 agrees at 7 bases. This specimen was PBMCs, taken from a glioma patient whose treatment included an IDH1 peptide vaccine. This clonotype originated in a woman aged 50 to 65 with glioma. The CDR3 spells CASSSSRQGLFAEPQHF. In DNA form, the CDR3 reads TGTGCCAGCAGCTCATCACGACAGGGCCTCTTCGCCGAGCCCCAGCATTTT.